This note documents a single T cell receptor beta chain sequence. Its antigen is undetermined. The sample is drawn from a study of response to subunit inactivated influenza vaccine. Study-level findings and limits: T cells newly recruited by each seasonal influenza vaccination are few, the authors suggested.

TCRdb used MiXCR to reprocess the RT-PCR reads, holding one entry per CDR3 protein. The sample lists over 150,000 distinct CDR3 sequences; 9.5% to 12% were seen once. This CDR3 has 15 residues. Germline CDR1 reads DFQATT; CDR2 reads SNEGSKA (reference sequence). V gave up 3 bases and J gave up 4 bases, with 15 bases separating them. The receptor was isolated from a man aged 50 to 69 who received an inactivated influenza vaccine. This sequence joins TRBV20-1 and TRBJ2-2; D unresolved. This specimen was CD8+ T cells sorted from PBMCs, taken around 25 months after vaccination. CDR3 nucleotides: TGCAGTGCTAGTAATATGGACGATCCCACCGGGGAGCTGTTTTTT. Protein: CSASNMDDPTGELFF.